This T cell receptor beta chain was identified in a study of vaccination and CD4 T cells after COVID-19. For the study at large: Overlapping peptides of the spike proteins of SARS-CoV-2, HCoV-NL63, HCoV-OC43 and HCoV-229E were used for cell stimulation.

The Oncomine TCR Beta short-read assay generated sequence data from the DNA of cultured CD4+ T cells. TCRdb fed the PCR reads into MiXCR, producing one record per CDR3 protein. The data contain roughly 20,000 distinct CDR3 sequences, approximately 70% of them singletons. This clonotype was found a few times. Its specificity is unknown. Looked up from germline, CDR1 is MNHEY and CDR2 is SVGEGT. V dropped 6 bases and J dropped 3; count of bases not matched to a gene: 6. This CDR3 spans 15 amino acids. Noted treatment: roughly nine-day PBMC culture with coronavirus spike peptide pools or control peptides (ViraFEST assay). Culture conditions combined 2.2 million or so PBMCs per well with 9.5 to 10 IU/ml IL-2 and roughly 10 ug/ml peptide pools. After less than 13 days of culture, CD4+ T cells were negatively selected.

The sequenced material came from CD4+ T cells from blood, cultured in vitro. The chain is built from TRBV6-2 or TRBV6-3 and TRBJ1-5; 9 bases fit TRBD1. The clonotype originates from a human donor who had recovered from COVID-19. The CDR3: CASRLGTGFNQPQHF. CDR3 nucleotides: TGTGCCAGCAGGCTAGGGACAGGGTTCAATCAGCCCCAGCATTTT.